These 14 T cell receptor beta chains were all obtained from the same sample, sequenced in a study of blood T cell repertoires in COVID-19. Method: immunoSEQ multiplex PCR; TCRdb's copy keeps in-frame clones and lacks some. The table lists 130,000 to 150,000 clones, roughly 84% of them singletons. Sequenced sample: PBMCs or T cells enriched from blood (not recorded which). These receptors were obtained from a woman aged 45-59 years who had been exposed to COVID-19.

The genes are TRBV27 and TRBJ2-7, with D maybe TRBD2 (5 bases). V dropped 3 bases and J dropped 6 bases, with 15 bases sitting between them. The CDR3 has 14 amino acids. Per germline, CDR1 MNHEY and CDR2 SMNVEV (reference sequence). The CDR3 loop is CASSFFSGSGEQYF. The CDR3, as DNA: TGTGCCAGCAGTTTTTTTTCGGGGTCGGGCGAGCAGTACTTC.

This clone showed up just a few times. The genes are TRBV27 and TRBJ1-1; D call uncertain. The CDR3 is 13 residues long. V was trimmed by 8 bases and J by 3 bases, leaving 13 bases between them. Germline loops: CDR1 MNHEY, CDR2 SMNVEV (reference sequence). For the CDR3, the DNA is TGTGCCAGCCGCCATGGCCAGTACACTGAAGCTTTCTTT. Translated, it gives CASRHGQYTEAFF.

The chain recombines TRBV5-4 with TRBJ2-3, with a weak D call TRBD1 (6 bases). The germline gives CDR1 SGHNT, CDR2 YYREEE (reference sequence). CDR3 length equals 16 residues. V was pared by 4 bases and J by 1 base, with 16 bases between. CDR3 sequence reads: CASSKTGGVGTDTQYF. CDR3 DNA sequence: TGTGCCAGCAGCAAGACAGGTGGTGTTGGCACAGATACGCAGTATTTT.

V and J are TRBV9 and TRBJ1-4, with unresolved D. Looked up from germline, CDR1 is SGDLS and CDR2 is YYNGEE. The CDR3 is 15 residues long. Trimming stripped 0 bases from V and 5 bases from J, with 11 bases between. The CDR3 sequence: CASSVGGGANEKLFF. The DNA of the CDR3 is TGTGCCAGCAGCGTAGGTGGAGGTGCGAATGAAAAACTGTTTTTT.

This chain links TRBV7-9 with TRBJ2-7; D gene ambiguous. Trimming pared 1 base from V and 0 bases from J, leaving 13 bases between. Germline V lookup: CDR1 SEHNR, CDR2 FQNEAQ (reference sequence). The CDR3 is 16 amino acids. CDR3 in DNA: TGTGCCAGCAGCTTAGGCAGACTGAATAGCTCCTACGAGCAGTACTTC. Translating it yields CASSLGRLNSSYEQYF.

J is TRBJ2-3 and V is TRBV19; TRBD2 might be the D (6 bases). Germline V CDR1 and CDR2: LNHDA, SQIVND (reference sequence). V was clipped by 7 bases and J by 0 bases, with 17 bases between them. The CDR3 totals 16 residues. This chain's CDR3 is CASTPGVGGSTDTQYF. The CDR3 coding sequence is TGTGCCAGTACCCCTGGGGTCGGGGGAAGCACAGATACGCAGTATTTT.

V usage is TRBV11-3 and J usage is TRBJ2-3; 9 nucleotides align to TRBD2. Germline-derived CDR1 and CDR2 are SGHNT and YENEEA. This CDR3 has 14 residues. Losses at the gene ends were 5 bases for V and 2 bases for J; bases not matched to a gene: 2. The CDR3 coding sequence is TGTGCCAGCAGCAGCGGGGGGAACACAGATACGCAGTATTTT. It codes for CASSSGGNTDTQYF. Supplemented by reference TRBV11-3 and TRBJ2-3, the full variable domain reads EAGVVQSPRYKIIEKKQPVAFWCNPISGHNTLYWYLQNLGQGPELLIRYENEEAVDDSQLPKDRFSAERLKGVDSTLKIQPAELGDSAVYLCASSSGGNTDTQYFGPGTRLTVL.

This clone was detected a few times. This chain connects TRBV6-5 to TRBJ1-3, with TRBD1 matching over 8 bases. The CDR3 loop spans 14 amino acids. Germline lookup yields CDR1 MNHEY and CDR2 SVGAGI. After removal of 3 bases from V and 4 bases from J, the junction contained 2 bases not matched to a gene. CDR3 residues: CASSYGDRGNTIYF. CDR3 nucleotide sequence: TGTGCCAGCAGTTATGGGGACAGGGGAAACACCATATATTTT.

The genes are TRBV9 and TRBJ2-2; 12 bases map to TRBD1. The V segment lost 0 bases and the J segment 4 bases; nucleotides outside the gene matches: 4. The germline gives CDR1 SGDLS, CDR2 YYNGEE. CDR3 size: 17 residues. CDR3 coding DNA: TGTGCCAGCAGCGTAGAATGGGACAGGGGGCTCACCGGGGAGCTGTTTTTT. Protein product: CASSVEWDRGLTGELFF.

J is TRBJ1-1 and V is TRBV29-1; no firm D call. Trimming stripped 0 bases from V and 0 bases from J, with 11 bases between. Germline CDR1 and CDR2: SQVTM and ANQGSEA. The CDR3 sequence is 15 residues long. CDR3 sequence (DNA): TGCAGCGTTGAAGATGGTAACAGTGTGAACACTGAAGCTTTCTTT. It codes for CSVEDGNSVNTEAFF.

The chain recombines TRBV30 with TRBJ2-5, with D possibly matching TRBD1 (6 bases). With 7 bases removed from V and 3 bases from J, the gap between germline ends came to 12 bases. The CDR3 is 12 amino acids. Germline assignment: CDR1 GTSNPN and CDR2 SVGIG (reference sequence). The CDR3 is CASTDSKETQYF. In nucleotides, the CDR3 is TGTGCCTCCACGGACAGTAAAGAGACCCAGTACTTC.

The chain links TRBV7-2 to TRBJ2-1, with TRBD2 matching over 13 bases. The CDR3 extends over 15 amino acids. The ends lost 5 bases at V and 9 bases at J; junction bases unmatched: 7. From germline, CDR1 is SGHTA and CDR2 FQGNSA. CDR3 DNA: TGTGCCAGCAGCCCGGGACTAGCGGGAAGATCTGAGCAGTTCTTC. Translated: CASSPGLAGRSEQFF.

Here the CDR3 DNA reads TGCGCCAGCAGTCAACTTGATCCGGGACAGGGTGACTATGGCTACACCTTC. It translates to CASSQLDPGQGDYGYTF. The chain couples TRBV23-1 to TRBJ1-2, with 9 positions matching TRBD1. TRBV23-1 falls under the ORF class, with uncertain function. The V and J ends lost 2 bases and 3 bases, in that order; junction bases with no gene match: 10. The CDR3 runs to 17 residues.

The chain joins TRBV11-2 to TRBJ1-5, with D possibly TRBD1 on 5 matching bases. The CDR3 totals 13 residues. The germline V gene encodes CDR1 SGHAT and CDR2 FQNNGV. With 1 base removed from V and 11 bases from J, the gap between germline ends came to 12 bases. The CDR3 nucleotides are TGTGCCAGCAGCTTAGGGTTCGGGGGGGCCCAGCATTTT. This gives the protein CASSLGFGGAQHF.